A single sample gave rise to the 24 T cell receptor beta chains below, sequenced in a study of T cells after yellow fever vaccination. TCRdb reanalysed the 5' RACE reads using MiXCR and keeps one entry per CDR3 protein. The data hold 350,000 or so distinct CDR3 sequences, with about 7.8% observed a single time. The sequences come from PBMCs, collected roughly seven weeks after the first yellow fever vaccination. All receptors derive from a man younger than 30 who received the YFV17D yellow fever vaccine.

This clonotype was detected a few times. V is TRBV7-2 and J is TRBJ1-2; no reliable D call. Germline V gene data show CDR1 as SGHTA and CDR2 as FQGNSA. This CDR3 is 14 amino acids long. V was pared by 5 bases and J by 6 bases, with 16 bases between. The CDR3 loop reads CASSPYSSEDGYTF. The CDR3 DNA is TGTGCCAGCAGCCCATATTCATCGGAGGATGGCTACACCTTC.

The V call is TRBV12-3 or TRBV12-4, the J call TRBJ2-1, with a weak D call TRBD1 (5 bases). This CDR3 contains 17 residues. The germline V and J ends were trimmed by 2 bases and 0 bases, with 14 bases remaining between them. DNA of the CDR3: TGTGCCAGCAGTTTACCGTCGACAGAGAGCTCCTACAATGAGCAGTTCTTC. Protein: CASSLPSTESSYNEQFF.

This clonotype occurred many times. The chain uses TRBV7-9 and TRBJ2-7; the D gene is possibly TRBD1 (6 bases). The CDR3 covers 16 residues. Trimming removed 4 bases from V and 1 base from J, with 17 bases in between. Germline V CDR1 and CDR2: SEHNR, FQNEAQ (reference sequence). In DNA form, the CDR3 reads TGTGCCAGCAGCTCTTCCCCGGGACACCTATCCTACGAGCAGTACTTC. Protein: CASSSSPGHLSYEQYF.

There are a few counts of this clonotype. The chain recombines TRBV7-2 with TRBJ1-5; TRBD1 is a possible D gene (5 bases). Germline-derived CDR1 and CDR2 are SGHTA and FQGNSA. Trimming took off 5 bases at V and 7 bases at J, with 15 bases between the two ends. This CDR3 region has 14 residues. The DNA of the CDR3 is TGTGCCAGCAGCCCAAGGTCAGGGTACCAGCCCCAGCATTTT. Its protein product is CASSPRSGYQPQHF.

The V gene is TRBV14, the J gene TRBJ1-5; D gene uncertain. CDR3 length equals 13 residues. CDR1 is SGHDN, CDR2 FVKESK, per germline. V was shortened by 1 base and J by 7 bases, with 8 bases between the two germline ends. The CDR3 sequence is CASSQGGIQPQHF. The CDR3 DNA follows: TGTGCCAGCAGCCAAGGAGGGATACAGCCCCAGCATTTT.

The sample holds a few counts of this clonotype. The chain uses TRBV30 and TRBJ1-5; D remains unclear. The CDR3 extends over 14 amino acids. V was pared by 4 bases and J by 6 bases, with 16 bases between. CDR1 is GTSNPN and CDR2 is SVGIG in the germline V gene (reference sequence). This chain's CDR3 is CAWTTNGAAQPQHF. The CDR3 DNA reads as TGTGCCTGGACTACCAACGGCGCCGCTCAGCCCCAGCATTTT.

The chain links TRBV6-2 or TRBV6-3 to TRBJ1-2, with 10 bases lining up with TRBD1. V lost 5 bases and J lost 3; bases outside the gene matches: 6. CDR3 size: 15 residues. Germline CDR1 MNHEY, CDR2 SVGEGT. CDR3 DNA sequence: TGTGCCAGCAGTCCGGACAGGGGGTTGTACTATGGCTACACCTTC. This translates into CASSPDRGLYYGYTF.

Only a few counts were recorded for this clonotype. This chain connects TRBV29-1 to TRBJ2-3; 8 nucleotides agree with TRBD1. CDR1 SQVTM and CDR2 ANQGSEA come from the germline V gene. The CDR3 length is 13 residues. Germline trimming cut 7 bases from V and 5 bases from J; bases unmatched to any gene: 8. DNA for the CDR3: TGCAGCGCCCGGCAGGGGGCTGGAGATACGCAGTATTTT. Amino acids: CSARQGAGDTQYF.

The chain is built from TRBV5-6 and TRBJ2-2, with D perhaps given as TRBD1 or TRBD2 (5 bases each). V gave up 0 bases and J gave up 6 bases, with 12 bases separating them. CDR3 length: 15 residues. Germline CDR1 is SGHDT and CDR2 is YYEEEE. Here the CDR3 reads CASSLASGSPGELFF. As DNA, the CDR3 is TGTGCCAGCAGCTTGGCCTCAGGGAGTCCCGGGGAGCTGTTTTTT.

This clonotype was observed a few times. The rearrangement joins TRBV6-2 or TRBV6-3 to TRBJ2-1; 12 bases are shared with TRBD1. V was pared by 5 bases and J by 5 bases, with 7 bases of the junction left unmatched. Germline assignment: CDR1 MNHEY and CDR2 SVGEGT. The CDR3 contains 16 residues. Here the CDR3 reads CASSRTGTGGHNEQFF. The CDR3 DNA reads as TGTGCCAGCAGTAGGACCGGGACAGGGGGCCACAATGAGCAGTTCTTC.

The gene calls are TRBV29-1 and TRBJ2-2; tentatively, D is TRBD1 or TRBD2 (6 bases each). CDR1 SQVTM and CDR2 ANQGSEA come from the germline V gene. Trimming took off 8 bases at V and 2 bases at J, with 12 bases between the two ends. The CDR3 spans 13 residues. The CDR3 DNA is TGCAGCATTGGGGGGCCCAACACCGGGGAGCTGTTTTTT. It codes for CSIGGPNTGELFF.

The rearrangement uses TRBV7-2 and TRBJ2-1, with D perhaps being TRBD1 or TRBD2 (5 bases each). CDR3 length: 15 amino acids. Between the trimmed V and J ends, which lost 5 bases and 10 bases, there was a span of 21 bases. The germline V gene has CDR1 SGHTA and CDR2 FQGNSA. The CDR3 is CASSPRLAGAAEQFF. In nucleotides, the CDR3 is TGTGCCAGCAGCCCCCGTCTTGCCGGGGCGGCCGAGCAGTTCTTC.

This chain links TRBV5-8 with TRBJ2-1; D call uncertain. The CDR3 is 13 amino acids. The V end lost 4 bases, the J end lost 6 bases, and 11 bases lay between the germline ends. Germline V gives CDR1 SGHTS, CDR2 YDEGEE. CDR3 amino acids: CASSPVPTNEQFF. DNA of the CDR3: TGTGCCAGCAGCCCGGTTCCCACCAATGAGCAGTTCTTC.

The chain recombines TRBV7-9 with TRBJ2-1; D gene unclear. The V gene's germline CDR1 is SEHNR and CDR2 FQNEAQ (reference sequence). Deletions cut 2 bases from V and 9 bases from J, with 14 bases between. CDR3 length equals 14 residues. The CDR3 sequence: CASSLKAMYPEQFF. In DNA, the CDR3 is TGTGCCAGCAGCTTAAAGGCCATGTACCCTGAGCAGTTCTTC.

This clonotype turned up a few times. The chain uses TRBV4-2 and TRBJ2-7; 9 bases align to TRBD2. Trimming removed 0 bases from V and 3 bases from J; junction bases left unmatched: 9. The CDR3 is 17 amino acids. Germline V gene lookup returns CDR1 LGHNA and CDR2 YNFKEQ. DNA of the CDR3: TGTGCCAGCAGCCAAGAATCTGCGGGGGGGCCTAACTACGAGCAGTACTTC. The encoded protein is CASSQESAGGPNYEQYF.

The table lists this clonotype with many counts. This rearrangement joins TRBV7-9 to TRBJ2-3; 9 bases fit TRBD2. After removal of 3 bases from V and 3 bases from J, the junction contained 4 bases not matched to a gene. In germline, CDR1 is SEHNR, CDR2 FQNEAQ (reference sequence). CDR3 size: 15 residues. The CDR3, as DNA: TGTGCCAGCAGCTTTCTAGCGGGGACGACAGATACGCAGTATTTT. Encoded protein: CASSFLAGTTDTQYF.

This clonotype appeared a few times. This rearrangement joins TRBV12-3 or TRBV12-4 to TRBJ2-6; D remains unclear. With 3 bases removed from V and 7 bases from J, the gap between germline ends came to 7 bases. This CDR3 region has 13 residues. CDR3 nucleotides: TGTGCCAGCAGTTTCGGCAGAGCCAACGTCCTGACTTTC. This codes for CASSFGRANVLTF.

This clonotype occurred many times. V gene TRBV3-1 combines with J gene TRBJ2-7, with 9 bases identical to TRBD1. Trimming at V came to 0 bases and at J to 0 bases, leaving 3 bases not matched to a gene. The length of the CDR3 is 16 residues. Germline CDR1 is LGHDT and CDR2 is YNNKEL (reference sequence). CDR3 coding DNA: TGTGCCAGCAGCCAAGATATGACAGGGGGCTCCTACGAGCAGTACTTC. Translating it yields CASSQDMTGGSYEQYF.

The rearrangement uses TRBV29-1 and TRBJ2-2, with 7 bases matching TRBD2. The CDR3 consists of 14 residues. The germline gives CDR1 SQVTM, CDR2 ANQGSEA. V trimming: 8 bases; J trimming: 7 bases; junction bases outside the gene matches: 13. CDR3 protein: CSPEGGDEVGELFF. In DNA, the CDR3 is TGCAGCCCGGAGGGAGGGGATGAGGTCGGGGAGCTGTTTTTT.

This chain links TRBV7-9 with TRBJ1-4, with D perhaps TRBD1 (5 bases). Germline V gene data show CDR1 as SEHNR and CDR2 as FQNEAQ (reference sequence). This CDR3 is 14 amino acids long. V was trimmed by 7 bases and J by 5 bases, leaving 14 bases between them. The CDR3 loop is CASNPGGGNEKLFF. CDR3 DNA sequence: TGTGCCAGCAACCCCGGGGGGGGAAATGAAAAACTGTTTTTT. Based on the CDR3 plus reference TRBV7-9 and TRBJ1-4, the full variable domain is DTGVSQNPRHKITKRGQNVTFRCDPISEHNRLYWYRQTLGQGPEFLTYFQNEAQLEKSRLLSDRFSAERPKGSFSTLEIQRTEQGDSAMYLCASNPGGGNEKLFFGSGTQLSVL.

This clonotype was counted between two and nine times. V gene TRBV5-1 combines with J gene TRBJ1-2; no reliable D call. The V and J ends lost 0 bases and 0 bases respectively, with 9 bases between them. The length of the CDR3 is 15 residues. CDR1 and CDR2 from the germline V gene are SGHRS and YFSETQ. CDR3 amino acids: CASSLDGRSNYGYTF. The CDR3 DNA reads TGCGCCAGCAGCTTGGATGGCCGCTCTAACTATGGCTACACCTTC.

This sequence joins TRBV12-3 or TRBV12-4 and TRBJ2-3, with a tentative D call TRBD2 (5 bases). Trimming pared 6 bases from V and 3 bases from J, leaving 22 bases between. This CDR3 has 17 residues. CDR3 region: CASSPRATAWRTDTQYF. The CDR3 nucleotides read TGTGCCAGCAGCCCTAGGGCGACGGCCTGGAGGACAGATACGCAGTATTTT.

The rearrangement uses TRBV4-2 and TRBJ2-7, with D perhaps TRBD1 (6 bases). This CDR3 region has 14 residues. Germline CDR1 is LGHNA and CDR2 is YNFKEQ. Trimming pared 6 bases from V and 2 bases from J, leaving 14 bases between. CDR3 DNA: TGTGCCAGCAGTCAACGACAGGACCCCTACGAGCAGTACTTC. Translation: CASSQRQDPYEQYF.

This chain connects TRBV5-1 to TRBJ2-5, with TRBD2 identical over 14 bases. V was clipped by 5 bases and J by 7 bases; unmatched bases: 7. The germline V gene encodes CDR1 SGHRS and CDR2 YFSETQ. The CDR3 has 15 residues. The CDR3 DNA reads as TGCGCCAGCAGTTTGACTAGCGGGGGGGCAGGGACCCAGTACTTC. Amino acids: CASSLTSGGAGTQYF.